The rows below give T cell receptor beta chains drawn from one sample of a study of T cell responses to AZD1222 COVID-19 vaccine. Clones were sequenced by immunoSEQ multiplex PCR, and TCRdb holds only the in-frame ones, with some missing. The sample has some 150,000 clones; approximately 89% are singletons. The sequenced sample was peripheral blood, obtained on day 0 of AZD1222 vaccination. The receptors shown here come from an adult in good health. Both conserved end residues are part of each CDR3. A D gene is named only where the DNA matches it firmly. Where a row states a size, it is once, few, many or the class of an expanded clone; other rows omit it.

TRBV5-1	.	.	TRBJ1-2	TGCGCCAGCAGTTCGCTTCGGGGTCAAGACTATGGCTACACCTTC	CASSSLRGQDYGYTF
TRBV11-3	.	TRBD1	TRBJ1-2	TGTGCCAGCAGCCAAACAGGGGATGGCTACACCTTC	CASSQTGDGYTF
TRBV3-1/TRBV3-2	.	TRBD2	TRBJ2-3	TGTGCCAGCAGTCTACGTAGCGGGAGGGACACAGATACGCAGTATTTT	CASSLRSGRDTDTQYF
TRBV9	.	TRBD2	TRBJ2-1	TGTGCCAGCAGCTTAGTAGCGGGGGAGGGGGAGCAGTTCTTC	CASSLVAGEGEQFF
TRBV18	.	TRBD2	TRBJ2-7	TGTGCCAGCTCCCCGGAGGTAGCGGGATACGAGCAGTACTTC	CASSPEVAGYEQYF
TRBV4-2	.	.	TRBJ1-5	TGTGCCAGCAGCGCAGCGGCCTTGCCGGGGGGCGACCAGCCCCAGCATTTT	CASSAAALPGGDQPQHF
TRBV5-4	.	TRBD2	TRBJ2-7	TGTGCCAGCAGCTTGGGTCGGGGAGGGCCGGTAGCCTACGAGCAGTACTTC	CASSLGRGGPVAYEQYF
TRBV5-1	.	TRBD1	TRBJ1-2	TGCGCCAGCAGCCCAGGGGGCGCCGCCGGCTACACCTTC	CASSPGGAAGYTF
TRBV6-5	.	.	TRBJ1-1	TGTGCCAGCAGCGGACGGCTCACTGAAGCTTTCTTT	CASSGRLTEAFF
TRBV27	few	.	TRBJ1-5	TGTGCCAGCAGTACGACAGCCTATAATCAGCCCCAGCATTTT	CASSTTAYNQPQHF
TRBV7-9	.	.	TRBJ1-1	TGTGCCAGCAGCTTGGACGACCGTGGAGCTTTCTTT	CASSLDDRGAFF
TRBV12-5	.	TRBD1	TRBJ1-1	TGTGCTAGTGGGGACACAGGGGGCTACACTGAAGCTTTCTTT	CASGDTGGYTEAFF
TRBV7-2	.	.	TRBJ1-5	TGTGCCAGCAGCTTAGGGAGGGTTCAGCCCCAGCATTTT	CASSLGRVQPQHF
TRBV28	once	TRBD1	TRBJ1-5	TGTGCCAGCAGTTTATGGGCCGGGACAGGACGAAATCAGCCCCAGCATTTT	CASSLWAGTGRNQPQHF
TRBV4-1	.	.	TRBJ2-2	TGCGCCAGCAGCCAAGATCTGGACAGAGCGAACACCGGGGAGCTGTTTTTT	CASSQDLDRANTGELFF
TRBV3-1/TRBV3-2	.	TRBD2	TRBJ2-1	TGTGCCAGCAGCCAAGATTTTGGGGCTAGCGGGAGTAACAATGAGCAGTTCTTC	CASSQDFGASGSNNEQFF
TRBV5-6	once	.	TRBJ2-3	TGTGCCAGCAGCGTTTACAGGGCGGTGGTCACAGATACGCAGTATTTT	CASSVYRAVVTDTQYF
TRBV6-5	.	.	TRBJ2-7	TGTGCCCTCGGAAGGTACCCTGACGGGGAGCAGTACTTC	CALGRYPDGEQYF
TRBV27	.	.	TRBJ2-5	TGTGCCAGTAGTCCCGGGTGGAGGGGGGGAGAGACCCAGTACTTC	CASSPGWRGGETQYF
TRBV9	few	.	TRBJ1-3	TGTGCCAGCAGCGTTGGGGGGACTGGAAACACCATATATTTT	CASSVGGTGNTIYF
TRBV12-5	.	.	TRBJ2-2	TGTGCTAGTGGCCTGGTTCTGACCACCTCTGGTAACACCGGGGAGCTGTTTTTT	CASGLVLTTSGNTGELFF
TRBV7-9	.	TRBD1	TRBJ1-1	TGTGCCAGCAGCTTACCAGGGGGCGTTGAAGCTTTCTTT	CASSLPGGVEAFF
TRBV6-2/TRBV6-3	.	.	TRBJ2-2	TGTGCCAGCTGTTTCACTACCGGGGAGCTGTTTTTT	CASCFTTGELFF
TRBV4-3	few	.	TRBJ1-1	TGCGCCAGCAGCCAAGATGGGCGCGCAGCGAACACTGAAGCTTTCTTT	CASSQDGRAANTEAFF
TRBV19	few	.	TRBJ2-6	TGTGCCAGTAGTATGGGTACCTCTGGGGCCAACGTCCTGACTTTC	CASSMGTSGANVLTF
TRBV30	.	.	TRBJ2-7	TGTGCCTGGGGGGCCCAACCCAGCGAGCAGTACTTC	CAWGAQPSEQYF
TRBV6-5	.	TRBD1	TRBJ1-2	TGTGCCAGCAGTTACGCCCAGGGGGCGGGGGGCTACACCTTC	CASSYAQGAGGYTF
TRBV30	.	TRBD1	TRBJ1-4	TGTGCCTGGAGTGCTGGGACAGGTCCTAATGAAAAACTGTTTTTT	CAWSAGTGPNEKLFF
TRBV7-2	.	TRBD1	TRBJ2-5	TGTGCCAGCACCGTCGACAGGGTCGTAGAGACCCAGTACTTC	CASTVDRVVETQYF
TRBV30	.	TRBD1	TRBJ1-2	TGTGCCGGACAGGGGCCCCTCGTGAATGGCTACACCTTC	CAGQGPLVNGYTF
TRBV7-9	.	.	TRBJ1-2	TGTGCCAGCAGCTTAGCGGGTGGCTACACCTTC	CASSLAGGYTF
TRBV7-2	.	TRBD1	TRBJ2-7	TGTGCCAGCAGCTACGACAGGGCCTCCTACGAGCAGTACTTC	CASSYDRASYEQYF
TRBV28	.	TRBD1	TRBJ1-2	TGTGCCAGCAGGGTGACAGGGTATGGCTACACCTTC	CASRVTGYGYTF
TRBV4-2	.	.	TRBJ1-2	TGTGCCAGCAGCCAAGACATAGGTCGCGGCTACACCTTC	CASSQDIGRGYTF
TRBV19	.	TRBD2	TRBJ2-1	TGTGCCAGTAGCTTCGGGGAGAGCGGGAGGTACTACAATGAGCAGTTCTTC	CASSFGESGRYYNEQFF
TRBV15	.	.	TRBJ1-5	TGTGCCACCAGCAGAGGAGGGGAGCTTAGCAATCAGCCCCAGCATTTT	CATSRGGELSNQPQHF
TRBV10-3	.	.	TRBJ1-2	TGTGCCATCAGTGAGGGAGGGGCCAACTATGGCTACACCTTC	CAISEGGANYGYTF
TRBV29-1	.	.	TRBJ2-7	TGCAGCGTTGAAGAATTTTACGAGCAGTACTTC	CSVEEFYEQYF
TRBV11-3	.	.	TRBJ1-5	TGTGCCAGCAGCCTGTATAGCAATCAGCCCCAGCATTTT	CASSLYSNQPQHF
TRBV15	once	TRBD1	TRBJ2-7	TGTGCCACCAGCAGAGGTGGGACAGGGGGCTCATACGAGCAGTACTTC	CATSRGGTGGSYEQYF
TRBV10-3	once	TRBD1	TRBJ1-1	TGTGCCATCAGTGAAGGGAAACAGGGGAAGAACACTGAAGCTTTCTTT	CAISEGKQGKNTEAFF
TRBV7-2	.	.	TRBJ1-2	TGTGCCAGCAGCCCGTCTGGGCGGGCGAAAGGCTACACCTTC	CASSPSGRAKGYTF
TRBV6-2/TRBV6-3	.	.	TRBJ2-3	TGTGCCAGCAGCAAAGAACCTACGAGGGGAGATACGCAGTATTTT	CASSKEPTRGDTQYF
TRBV7-2	.	.	TRBJ2-1	TGTGCCAGCAGCTACCGGACGACCGACAATGAGCAGTTCTTC	CASSYRTTDNEQFF
TRBV3-1/TRBV3-2	once	TRBD1	TRBJ2-1	TGTGCCAGCAGTCAATGGACCGACAGGGTGATAAACAATGAGCAGTTCTTC	CASSQWTDRVINNEQFF
TRBV5-1	.	.	TRBJ2-2	TGCGCCAGCAGCTTTCAAAGCGGATATTCGACCGGGGAGCTGTTTTTT	CASSFQSGYSTGELFF
TRBV4-3	.	.	TRBJ2-2	TGCGCCAGCAGCCAAGAGGCAGATTTCACCACCGGGGAGCTGTTTTTT	CASSQEADFTTGELFF
TRBV6-6	.	TRBD1	TRBJ2-1	TGTGCCAGCAGTCCGATAGGGACAGGGTTTGGCCAGGAGAATGAGCAGTTCTTC	CASSPIGTGFGQENEQFF
TRBV29-1	.	TRBD1	TRBJ1-1	TGCAGCGCCGCGACAGGGGGGCTATCGAACACTGAAGCTTTCTTT	CSAATGGLSNTEAFF
TRBV5-1	.	TRBD2	TRBJ2-1	TGCGCCAGCAGCCCAACTAGCGGGAATAGCAATGAGCAGTTCTTC	CASSPTSGNSNEQFF
TRBV7-9	.	TRBD2	TRBJ2-1	TGTGCCAGCAGCGGGGAGCGGGAGGAGTACAATGAGCAGTTCTTC	CASSGEREEYNEQFF
TRBV5-1	.	.	TRBJ1-1	TGCGCCAGCAGCACCCCGGCAAACACTGAAGCTTTCTTT	CASSTPANTEAFF
TRBV7-3	.	.	TRBJ1-2	TGTGCCAGCAGCCCGACCGGGGCCGACTATGGCTACACCTTC	CASSPTGADYGYTF